The entry below gives a single T cell receptor (beta chain) sequence along with its context. The CDR3 spans 14 residues. The V and J ends lost 10 bases and 0 bases respectively, with 13 bases between them. From germline, CDR1 is LNHDA and CDR2 SQIVND (reference sequence). The method was immunoSEQ multiplex PCR; TCRdb's version includes in-frame clones alone and lacks a portion of them. Among around 180,000 clones, under 80% were seen once, and the ten largest hold approximately 3%. This sample stems from a study of blood T cell repertoires in COVID-19. Across the study: The United States, Italy and Spain provided the acute and convalescent COVID-19 samples.

Sequenced input: peripheral blood. This TCR derives from an elderly woman with acute or convalescent COVID-19. The chain uses TRBV19 and TRBJ1-5; D is uncertain. As DNA, the CDR3 is TGTGCCACTTACGAGGCGGATAGCAATCAGCCCCAGCATTTT. It encodes CATYEADSNQPQHF.